A single sample gave rise to the 17 T cell receptor beta chains below, sequenced in a study of regulatory T cells in long-lasting Graves disease. Documented time point: newly diagnosed GD, antithyroid drugs for less than 3 months. Following extraction of RNA from PBMCs, that RNA was used to make the TCR library. Building of the TCR beta libraries involved iRepertoire HTBI primers and Arm-PCR of CDR3 regions. TCRdb called the multiplex PCR reads again in MiXCR, with one record for every CDR3 protein. This table has about 370,000 distinct CDR3 sequences, around 15% appearing once. Sequenced material: peripheral blood mononuclear cells (PBMCs), taken at new diagnosis, from a patient treated with antithyroid drugs. The receptor set was obtained from a female donor with Graves disease.

In this sample, this clonotype turned up many times. This chain links TRBV28 with TRBJ2-3; possibly TRBD2 for D (5 bases). The CDR3 extends over 14 amino acids. The germline CDR1 and CDR2 sequences are MDHEN and SYDVKM. Trimming shortened V by 2 bases and J by 2 bases, and 8 bases separated the two germline ends. CDR3 region: CASSLLALTDTQYF. The CDR3 bases are TGTGCCAGCAGTTTACTAGCTCTCACAGATACGCAGTATTTT.

This clonotype was seen repeatedly, ten times or more. The V gene is TRBV12-3 or TRBV12-4, the J gene TRBJ2-7, with 10 bases aligning to TRBD2. The V gene end was trimmed by 4 bases and the J gene end by 2 bases; junction bases not matched to a gene: 14. The CDR3 totals 18 residues. The CDR3 here is CASSSHAPTSGVTYEQYF. CDR3 coding DNA: TGTGCCAGCAGTTCCCACGCCCCAACTAGCGGGGTAACCTACGAGCAGTACTTC.

In its sample, this clonotype was seen many times. As DNA, the CDR3 is TGTGCCAGCAGCTTAACCGGGACCCAGAACTATGGCTACACCTTC. Its protein is CASSLTGTQNYGYTF. The rearrangement links TRBV5-5 to TRBJ1-2; D perhaps matches TRBD1 (5 bases). V was trimmed by 2 bases and J by 2 bases, leaving 13 bases between them. The V gene's germline CDR1 is SGHKS and CDR2 YYEKEE (reference sequence). The CDR3 is 15 residues long.

Points on this clonotype: It differs at one base from a far larger clone, so likely a read error. This chain uses TRBV2 with TRBJ1-2; D unresolved. With 1 base removed from V and 0 bases from J, the gap between germline ends came to 6 bases. Germline CDR1 SNHLY, CDR2 FYNNEI. The CDR3 contains 14 residues. The CDR3 coding sequence is TGTGCCAGCAGTGAAGTCCCAGCTAACTATGGCTACACCTTC. It translates to CASSEVPANYGYTF.

This clonotype has a count of ten or more. This chain connects TRBV24-1 to TRBJ2-3; 13 bases map to TRBD2. Germline-derived CDR1 and CDR2 are KGHDR and SFDVKD. The CDR3 sequence is 17 residues long. V was clipped by 2 bases and J by 3 bases; unmatched bases: 4. The CDR3 DNA reads TGTGCCACCAGTGATTCGGGGGGACTAGCGGGAACAGATACGCAGTATTTT. Amino acids: CATSDSGGLAGTDTQYF.

The V call is TRBV18, the J call TRBJ2-1, with 7 nucleotides matching TRBD1. The CDR3 runs to 17 residues. Unmatched junction bases numbered 10, after V lost 0 bases and J lost 5 bases. Germline V CDR1 and CDR2: KGHSH, LQKENI. The CDR3 reads CASSPPLRGLWDNEQFF. CDR3 in DNA: TGTGCCAGCTCACCACCTTTAAGGGGGCTGTGGGACAATGAGCAGTTCTTC.

This clonotype was observed many times. The chain uses TRBV5-1 and TRBJ2-1; a possible D gene is TRBD2 (6 bases). The CDR3 has 19 amino acids. The V gene lost 0 bases and the J gene lost 6 bases, with 25 bases spanning the gap. Germline CDR1 SGHRS, CDR2 YFSETQ. The CDR3 DNA reads TGCGCCAGCAGCTTGGGCTCCCTCCCAAGCGGGCGCTTACGCAATGAGCAGTTCTTC. Translating it yields CASSLGSLPSGRLRNEQFF.

This clonotype was found many times. The chain has TRBV6-2 or TRBV6-3 and TRBJ1-5; 7 bases align to TRBD1. Trimming at V came to 11 bases and at J to 0 bases, leaving 10 bases not matched to a gene. The CDR3 is 15 residues long. CDR1 MNHEY and CDR2 SVGEGT come from the germline V gene. The CDR3 DNA sequence: TGTGCCGTACAGGGGAGAAGGGCTAGCAATCAGCCCCAGCATTTT. It translates to CAVQGRRASNQPQHF.

This clonotype was found many times. The rearrangement joins TRBV28 to TRBJ1-1, with 7 nucleotides matching TRBD1. The CDR3 extends over 14 amino acids. Germline CDR1 is MDHEN and CDR2 is SYDVKM. V was clipped by 7 bases and J by 5 bases; unmatched bases: 10. DNA for the CDR3: TGTGCCAGCACCTCTACAGGGGCTTGGACTGAAGCTTTCTTT. Protein product: CASTSTGAWTEAFF.

Comments on this clonotype: This may arise from a read error, as a much more abundant clone is one base away. This CDR3 is missing its conserved last phenylalanine or tryptophan, likely due to a read error. This chain joins TRBV20-1 and TRBJ2-1, with D possibly called TRBD1 or TRBD2 (5 bases each). There are 13 residues in the CDR3. The germline V and J ends were trimmed by 7 bases and 3 bases, with 13 bases remaining between them. The germline V gene has CDR1 DFQATT and CDR2 SNEGSKA (reference sequence). The CDR3 coding sequence is TGCAGTGGCACGGGACCAGTCTACAATGAGCAGTTCTCC. Its translation: CSGTGPVYNEQFS.

This clonotype was recorded at least ten times. The V and J genes are TRBV3-1 and TRBJ1-1, with a weak D call TRBD1 (6 bases). Germline V lookup: CDR1 LGHDT, CDR2 YNNKEL (reference sequence). V dropped 1 base and J dropped 1 base, with 7 bases sitting between them. The CDR3 is made up of 14 amino acids. CDR3 bases: TGTGCCAGCAGCCAAGTGGGACAGAACACTGAAGCTTTCTTT. Translation: CASSQVGQNTEAFF.

There are many counts of this clonotype. The chain links TRBV11-2 to TRBJ2-3; the match to TRBD1 covers 11 bases. The trim removed 8 bases at V and 4 bases at J, leaving 8 bases unmatched. The CDR3 length is 15 residues. Germline CDR1 reads SGHAT; CDR2 reads FQNNGV. DNA for the CDR3: TGTGCCAGCCGACAATCGGGACAGGGGGCAGATACGCAGTATTTT. Protein: CASRQSGQGADTQYF.

This clonotype showed up just a few times. The V gene is TRBV20-1, the J gene TRBJ2-2; 8 bases are a match to TRBD2. The V gene's germline CDR1 is DFQATT and CDR2 SNEGSKA (reference sequence). V trimming: 3 bases; J trimming: 3 bases; junction bases outside the gene matches: 3. The CDR3 sequence is 14 residues long. The CDR3 bases are TGCAGTGCTAGCGGGACTAGGGACACCGGGGAGCTGTTTTTT. This translates into CSASGTRDTGELFF.

This clonotype has ten or more counts. The chain couples TRBV12-3 or TRBV12-4 to TRBJ2-1; perhaps TRBD2 as D (5 bases). V dropped 2 bases and J dropped 7 bases, with 12 bases sitting between them. The CDR3 spans 14 residues. The CDR3 spells CASSLMLAGNEQFF. CDR3 DNA: TGTGCCAGCAGTTTAATGCTAGCTGGGAATGAGCAGTTCTTC.

This clonotype was counted many times. This rearrangement joins TRBV2 to TRBJ2-7; D is possibly TRBD1 (5 bases). The germline V gene has CDR1 SNHLY and CDR2 FYNNEI. Trimming took off 6 bases at V and 2 bases at J, with 5 bases between the two ends. The CDR3 runs 11 residues. The CDR3 sequence: CASRGAYEQYF. The DNA for the CDR3 is TGTGCCAGCAGAGGGGCCTACGAGCAGTACTTC.

There are many counts of this clonotype. The V gene is TRBV6-5, the J gene TRBJ1-1; a possible D gene is TRBD1 (5 bases). The V gene's germline CDR1 is MNHEY and CDR2 SVGAGI. The CDR3 has 14 residues. The V end lost 2 bases, the J end lost 8 bases, and 15 bases lay between the germline ends. As DNA, the CDR3 is TGTGCCAGCAGTTACGGGGACTCGAGCTCGGAAGCTTTCTTT. This gives the protein CASSYGDSSSEAFF.

The chain recombines TRBV5-1 with TRBJ1-1; D gene uncertain. V lost 1 base, J lost 1 base, and 14 bases lay in between. The V gene's germline CDR1 is SGHRS and CDR2 YFSETQ. The CDR3 consists of 16 residues. CDR3 sequence reads: CASSLFQVGENTEAFF. CDR3 DNA sequence: TGCGCCAGCAGCTTGTTTCAGGTTGGGGAGAACACTGAAGCTTTCTTT.